Shown below are 20 T cell receptor beta chains from a single sample sequenced in a study of regulatory T cells in long-lasting Graves disease. The time point is: newly diagnosed GD, antithyroid drugs for less than 3 months. The TCR library was made from RNA that had been extracted from PBMCs in TRIzol. Combining iRepertoire HTBI primers with Arm-PCR of CDR3 regions, the authors built TCR beta libraries. One entry per CDR3 protein, called by TCRdb with MiXCR from the multiplex PCR reads. Of about 470,000 distinct CDR3 sequences detected, around 16% appear once; the ten largest clones hold less than 15%. The same sample was also studied in work on T cells in Graves' hyperthyroidism and ophthalmopathy.

The source material was peripheral blood mononuclear cells (PBMCs), sampled at new diagnosis, from a patient treated with antithyroid drugs. The receptor source for this set is a man aged 35 to 55 with Graves disease.

This clonotype has ten or more counts. The CDR3 nucleotides read TGTGCCAGCCGCGGACTAGCGGGAGTCGATGAGCAGTTCTTC. As protein: CASRGLAGVDEQFF. The rearrangement joins TRBV12-3 or TRBV12-4 to TRBJ2-1; 13 nucleotides line up with TRBD2. The ends lost 8 bases at V and 8 bases at J; junction bases unmatched: 6. The CDR3 extends over 14 amino acids.

This clonotype was seen many times. The genes are TRBV18 and TRBJ1-3, with 8 bases lining up with TRBD1. Germline V lookup: CDR1 KGHSH, CDR2 LQKENI. This CDR3 has 14 amino acids. The V segment lost 4 bases and the J segment 2 bases; nucleotides outside the gene matches: 1. This chain's CDR3 is CASSQDRAGNTIYF. DNA of the CDR3: TGTGCCAGCTCACAGGACAGGGCTGGAAACACCATATATTTT.

There are many counts of this clonotype. The chain has TRBV18 and TRBJ2-3; the D gene is possibly TRBD1 (5 bases). V lost 8 bases, J lost 4 bases, and 13 bases lay in between. The length of the CDR3 is 13 residues. From germline, CDR1 is KGHSH and CDR2 LQKENI. The CDR3: CASSPQGPDTQYF. The CDR3 nucleotides are TGTGCCAGCAGCCCCCAGGGTCCAGATACGCAGTATTTT.

V gene TRBV11-2 combines with J gene TRBJ2-2, with D tentatively TRBD1 (8 bases). CDR1 is SGHAT, CDR2 FQNNGV, per germline. The CDR3 runs 15 residues. The germline V and J ends were trimmed by 4 bases and 6 bases, with 15 bases remaining between them. The CDR3 spells CASSSATGGAGELFF. The CDR3 DNA follows: TGTGCCAGCAGCTCGGCTACAGGGGGGGCCGGGGAGCTGTTTTTT.

This clonotype has a count of ten or more. The chain employs TRBV7-6 and TRBJ1-4; D is undetermined. V lost 1 base, J lost 0 bases, and 9 bases lay in between. This CDR3 comprises 16 residues. Germline V CDR1 and CDR2: SGHVS, FNYEAQ. CDR3 loop: CASSLGDTATNEKLFF. The DNA for the CDR3 is TGTGCCAGCAGCTTAGGAGACACCGCAACTAATGAAAAACTGTTTTTT.

The chain uses TRBV7-9 and TRBJ1-2; D is ambiguous. The CDR3 has 14 amino acids. The V gene lost 5 bases and the J gene lost 2 bases, with 12 bases spanning the gap. Germline CDR1 reads SEHNR; CDR2 reads FQNEAQ (reference sequence). CDR3: CASSPPRGNYGYTF. The CDR3 nucleotides read TGTGCCAGCAGCCCGCCACGGGGAAACTATGGCTACACCTTC. Full variable domain (outside the CDR3, taken from reference TRBV7-9 and TRBJ1-2): DTGVSQNPRHKITKRGQNVTFRCDPISEHNRLYWYRQTLGQGPEFLTYFQNEAQLEKSRLLSDRFSAERPKGSFSTLEIQRTEQGDSAMYLCASSPPRGNYGYTFGSGTRLTVV.

V usage is TRBV6-5 and J usage is TRBJ2-2; D remains unclear. Germline assignment: CDR1 MNHEY and CDR2 SVGAGI. Between the trimmed V and J ends, which lost 1 base and 2 bases, there was a span of 11 bases. The CDR3 is made up of 16 amino acids. CDR3 coding DNA: TGTGCCAGCAGTTACTGGGCAGGAGTTAACACCGGGGAGCTGTTTTTT. Its translation is CASSYWAGVNTGELFF.

This clonotype was observed many times. The chain carries TRBV12-3 or TRBV12-4 and TRBJ1-2; 10 bases line up with TRBD1. The junction had 9 bases not matched to a gene; V was cut back by 3 bases and J by 8 bases. The CDR3 sequence is 15 residues long. The CDR3 bases are TGTGCCAGCAGTTTTTCGACAGGGGGCAGTCGGGGCTACACCTTC. The encoded protein is CASSFSTGGSRGYTF.

The CDR3 DNA reads TGCAGTGCTCGAAGGGAGGGGACCCCTTCCTACGAGCAGTACTTC. Amino acids: CSARREGTPSYEQYF. The V and J genes are TRBV20-1 and TRBJ2-7, with 7 bases aligning to TRBD2. CDR1 and CDR2 from the germline V gene are DFQATT and SNEGSKA (reference sequence). The CDR3 length is 15 residues. V was clipped by 5 bases and J by 1 base; unmatched bases: 11.

This clonotype was detected ten times or more. The rearrangement links TRBV5-1 to TRBJ2-1; 11 nucleotides line up with TRBD2. The CDR3 contains 15 residues. The germline CDR1 and CDR2 sequences are SGHRS and YFSETQ. V shed 0 bases and J 8 bases; nucleotides not matched to a gene: 4. The CDR3 region is CASSLGTSGGDEQFF. CDR3 in DNA: TGCGCCAGCAGCTTGGGTACTAGCGGGGGAGATGAGCAGTTCTTC.

This clonotype has ten or more counts. The rearrangement links TRBV27 to TRBJ2-5; 13 bases match TRBD2. The CDR3 covers 16 residues. Germline assignment: CDR1 MNHEY and CDR2 SMNVEV (reference sequence). J lost 4 bases, V lost 0 bases, and 2 bases had no gene match. DNA of the CDR3: TGTGCCAGCAGTTTATCAACTAGCGGGAGGGGAGAGACCCAGTACTTC. Translation: CASSLSTSGRGETQYF.

This clonotype has a count of ten or more. V gene TRBV11-2 combines with J gene TRBJ2-4; 11 positions agree with TRBD2. The CDR3 is 15 amino acids. From germline, CDR1 is SGHAT and CDR2 FQNNGV. Unmatched junction bases numbered 4, after V lost 5 bases and J lost 4 bases. The CDR3 reads CASSPRTSGKNIQYF. The CDR3 DNA sequence: TGTGCCAGCAGCCCCCGGACTAGCGGGAAAAACATTCAGTACTTC.

This clonotype was recorded many times. The rearrangement links TRBV11-2 to TRBJ1-1; weak D call: TRBD1 (5 bases). Germline V gives CDR1 SGHAT, CDR2 FQNNGV. V lost 1 base, J lost 1 base, and 10 bases lay in between. The CDR3 runs to 15 residues. CDR3 sequence (DNA): TGTGCCAGCAGCTTAGGGGCGGGGCCGAACACTGAAGCTTTCTTT. Its protein is CASSLGAGPNTEAFF.

This clonotype was detected many times. The gene calls are TRBV7-9 and TRBJ2-7; unclear D gene. The V and J ends lost 2 bases and 5 bases respectively, with 16 bases between them. The V gene's germline CDR1 is SEHNR and CDR2 FQNEAQ (reference sequence). The CDR3 contains 15 residues. In DNA, the CDR3 is TGTGCCAGCAGCTTATGGGCCGGGTTCGTAAACGAGCAGTACTTC. It specifies CASSLWAGFVNEQYF.

This clonotype has at least ten counts. The chain employs TRBV10-2 and TRBJ2-3; possibly TRBD2 for D (6 bases). The ends were cut back, 4 bases at V and 4 bases at J, with 12 bases in the middle. There are 14 residues in the CDR3. Germline V lookup: CDR1 WSHSY, CDR2 SAAADI. The CDR3 coding sequence is TGCGCCAGCAGTGCAAGACTAGATTCAGATACGCAGTATTTT. It yields the protein CASSARLDSDTQYF.

This clonotype was found many times. The chain joins TRBV7-9 to TRBJ2-1; unclear D gene. Per the germline V gene, CDR1 is SEHNR and CDR2 is FQNEAQ (reference sequence). Trimming cost V 5 bases and J 6 bases, with 14 bases left between them. The CDR3 covers 14 residues. CDR3 DNA: TGTGCCAGCAGCCCCCCCCGCAACGTCAATGAGCAGTTCTTC. As protein: CASSPPRNVNEQFF.

With regard to this clonotype: A much larger clone lies one base from this, so it may be a read error. DNA for the CDR3: TGCGCCAGCATGTCGCGAAGCTCCTACAATGGGCAGTTCTTC. It specifies CASMSRSSYNGQFF. The genes are TRBV5-1 and TRBJ2-1; D remains ambiguous. This CDR3 is built from 14 residues. Germline loops: CDR1 SGHRS, CDR2 YFSETQ.

This clonotype has at least ten counts. The chain combines TRBV10-3 with TRBJ1-5; D is unclear. Germline CDR1 and CDR2: ENHRY and SYGVKD. Trimming removed 2 bases at V and 9 bases at J, with 11 bases between. This CDR3 has 13 residues. The CDR3 loop reads CAISEVGGSPQHF. DNA of the CDR3: TGTGCCATCAGTGAGGTGGGAGGGTCGCCCCAGCATTTT.

The rearrangement joins TRBV3-1 to TRBJ2-5; no clear D gene. CDR1 and CDR2 from the germline V gene are LGHDT and YNNKEL (reference sequence). The V and J ends lost 0 bases and 7 bases respectively, with 9 bases between them. The CDR3 loop spans 13 amino acids. The DNA of the CDR3 is TGTGCCAGCAGCCAAGAGTCCCGAGGGACCCAGTACTTC. This translates into CASSQESRGTQYF.

Worth noting for this clonotype: A much larger clone lies a single base off, so this may be a read error. V is TRBV6-1 and J is TRBJ1-1, with TRBD1 matching over 8 bases. From germline, CDR1 is MNHNS and CDR2 SASEGT. CDR3 length equals 15 residues. The CDR3 region has the DNA TGTACCAGCATCCCACCCTCAGGGGGCTACACTGAAGCTTTCTTT. Translated: CTSIPPSGGYTEAFF.